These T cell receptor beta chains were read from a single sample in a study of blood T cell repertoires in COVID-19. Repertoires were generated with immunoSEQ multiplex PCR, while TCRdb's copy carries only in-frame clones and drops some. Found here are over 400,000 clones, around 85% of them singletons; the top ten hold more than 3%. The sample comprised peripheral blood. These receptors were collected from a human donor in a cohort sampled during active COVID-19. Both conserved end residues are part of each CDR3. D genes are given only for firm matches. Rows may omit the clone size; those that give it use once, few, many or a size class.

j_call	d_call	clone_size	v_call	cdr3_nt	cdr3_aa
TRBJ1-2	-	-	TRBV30	TGTGCCTGGAGTCAAGGGGGTGGCTACACCTTC	CAWSQGGGYTF
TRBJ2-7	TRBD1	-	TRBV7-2	TGTGCCAGCAGCTTCCAAGCAGGGGGCAGGTACGAGCAGTACTTC	CASSFQAGGRYEQYF
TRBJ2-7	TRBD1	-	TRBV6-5	TGTGCCAGCTGGACAGGCCTCAATCCCAGGCAGTACTTC	CASWTGLNPRQYF
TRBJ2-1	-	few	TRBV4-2	TGTGCCAGCAGCCAAGATCCCGAGAGCCCCTACAATGAGCAGTTCTTC	CASSQDPESPYNEQFF
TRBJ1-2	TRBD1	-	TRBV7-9	TGTGCCAGCACCGTTACAACAGGGGGCGTCAACTATGGCTACACCTTC	CASTVTTGGVNYGYTF
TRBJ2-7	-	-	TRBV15	TGTGCCACCAGCAGAGGGACAAATTACGAGCAGTACTTC	CATSRGTNYEQYF
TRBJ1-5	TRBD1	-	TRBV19	TGTGCCAGTAGTATAAGCCAGGGGGCGGTAGGCAATCAGCCCCAGCATTTT	CASSISQGAVGNQPQHF
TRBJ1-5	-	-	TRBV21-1	TGTGCCAGCAGCAAAGTGACACACCATAGCAATCAGCCCCAGCATTTT	CASSKVTHHSNQPQHF
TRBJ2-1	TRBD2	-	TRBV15	TGTGCCACCAGCAGAGATTTGACTAGCGGGAGAGGCGAGCAGTTCTTC	CATSRDLTSGRGEQFF
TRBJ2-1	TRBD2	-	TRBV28	TGTGCCAGCAAAGGACCGGGACTAGCGGGAGGTGAGCAGTTCTTC	CASKGPGLAGGEQFF
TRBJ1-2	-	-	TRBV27	TGTGCCAGCAGCCCGGACAGATACTATGGCTACACCTTC	CASSPDRYYGYTF
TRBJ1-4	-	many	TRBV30	TGTGCCTGGAGTCGGGGTCGCTTAGAAAAACTGTTTTTT	CAWSRGRLEKLFF
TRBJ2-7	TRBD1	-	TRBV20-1	TGCAGTGCTAGTCAGGGGGCAGCCTCCGAGCAGTACTTC	CSASQGAASEQYF
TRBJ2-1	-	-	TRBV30	TGTGCCTGGAATAGGGGCGGTGAGCAGTTCTTC	CAWNRGGEQFF
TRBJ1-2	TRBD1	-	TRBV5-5	TGTGCCAGCAGCTTGGCTGGGACAGGGGGATCCTATGGCTACACCTTC	CASSLAGTGGSYGYTF
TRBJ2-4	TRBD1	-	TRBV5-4	TGTGCCAGCAGCTCCAACAGGGGCTCGGGCAAAAACATTCAGTACTTC	CASSSNRGSGKNIQYF
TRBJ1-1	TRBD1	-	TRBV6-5	TGTGCCAGCAATCTGAACAGGGGGGAGGACACTGAAGCTTTCTTT	CASNLNRGEDTEAFF
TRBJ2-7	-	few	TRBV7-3	TGTGCCAGCAGCTTAGGAGGGACGGAAACCTACGAGCAGTACTTC	CASSLGGTETYEQYF
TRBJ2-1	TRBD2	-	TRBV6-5	TGTGCCAGCAGTTACTTCTCTACTAGCGGCAATGAGCAGTTCTTC	CASSYFSTSGNEQFF
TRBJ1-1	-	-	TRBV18	TGTGCCAGCTCACCAACCCGGGGTGTCGGCGCTGAAGCTTTCTTT	CASSPTRGVGAEAFF
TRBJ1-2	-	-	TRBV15	TGTGCCACCAGCCCCGGACTAGGGGGCTACACCTTC	CATSPGLGGYTF
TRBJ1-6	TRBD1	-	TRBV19	TGTGCCAGTAGTGTCACAGGGGCTGATTCACCCCTCCACTTT	CASSVTGADSPLHF
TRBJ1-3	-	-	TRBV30	TGTGCCTGGGTCAGGGAGGTTCGCGAAAACACCATATATTTT	CAWVREVRENTIYF
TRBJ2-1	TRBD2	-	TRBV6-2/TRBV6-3	TGTGCCAGCAGTCCCCGGACTAGCGGGGAGAAGCAGTTCTTC	CASSPRTSGEKQFF
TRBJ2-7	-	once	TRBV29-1	TGCAGCGTTGTGATGGCCAGGGGTTCCTACGAGCAGTACTTC	CSVVMARGSYEQYF
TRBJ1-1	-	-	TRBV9	TGTGCCAGCAGCGTACAGGAAGGAACTGAAGCTTTCTTT	CASSVQEGTEAFF
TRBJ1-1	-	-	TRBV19	TGTGCCAGTAGCCTATTGAACACTGAAGCTTTCTTT	CASSLLNTEAFF
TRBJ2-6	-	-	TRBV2	TGTGCCAGCGCGGAAACTTCAAACTCTGGGGCCAACGTCCTGACTTTC	CASAETSNSGANVLTF
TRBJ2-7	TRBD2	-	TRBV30	TGTGCCTGGAACCCGGGACTAGGCTACGAGCAGTACTTC	CAWNPGLGYEQYF
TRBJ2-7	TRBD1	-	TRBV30	TGTGCCTGGAGATCGGGACAGGTCGACGAGCAGTACTTC	CAWRSGQVDEQYF
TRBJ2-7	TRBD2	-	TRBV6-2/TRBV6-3	TGTGCCAGCAGTTACTCGGGACTAGCGGGAGACTACGAGCAGTACTTC	CASSYSGLAGDYEQYF
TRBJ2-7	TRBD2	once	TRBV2	TGTGCCAGCAGCCTCGGGGCCCCTGGGAGGGAATACGAGCAGTACTTC	CASSLGAPGREYEQYF
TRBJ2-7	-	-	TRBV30	TGTGCCTGTGCGGGACCGGCCTACGAGCAGTACTTC	CACAGPAYEQYF
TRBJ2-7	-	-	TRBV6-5	TGTGCCAGCAGTTACGATGGAGTACACTACGAGCAGTACTTC	CASSYDGVHYEQYF
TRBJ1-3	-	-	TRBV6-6	TGTGCCAGCAGTTACTCGGGGGGGAGCTCTGGAAACACCATATATTTT	CASSYSGGSSGNTIYF
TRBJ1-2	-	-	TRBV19	TGTGCCAGTAGTATAAAGAGGGAGTCTAACTATGGCTACACCTTC	CASSIKRESNYGYTF
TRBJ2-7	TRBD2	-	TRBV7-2	TGTGCCAGCAGCTTCAGCGGGAGCATAAGCGAGCAGTACTTC	CASSFSGSISEQYF
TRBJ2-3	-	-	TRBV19	TGTGCCAGTAGTATAGGTGGGGGGATGACAGATACGCAGTATTTT	CASSIGGGMTDTQYF
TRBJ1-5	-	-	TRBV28	TGTGCCAGCAGTCGGACAACTAGCAATCAGCCCCAGCATTTT	CASSRTTSNQPQHF
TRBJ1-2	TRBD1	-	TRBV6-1	TGTGCCAGCAGGGAAGGACAGGGTGTTGGTGGCTACACCTTC	CASREGQGVGGYTF
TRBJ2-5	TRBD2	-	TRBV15	TGTGCCACCAGCAGTAGCGGGAGGGTTGGAGAGACCCAGTACTTC	CATSSSGRVGETQYF
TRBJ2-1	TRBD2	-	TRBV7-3	TGTGCCAGCAGCGCAACGGGACTAGCGGGGGTCAATGAGCAGTTCTTC	CASSATGLAGVNEQFF
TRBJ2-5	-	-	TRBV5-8	TGTGCCAGCAGCTTGGCTGGGGCACCAATAGGGGAGACCCAGTACTTC	CASSLAGAPIGETQYF
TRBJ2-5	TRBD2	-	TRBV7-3	TGTGCCAGCAGCCTTAGGCGGGGGGGTGGAGAGACCCAGTACTTC	CASSLRRGGGETQYF
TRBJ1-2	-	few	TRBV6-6	TGTGCCAGCAGCAGGCCGTATAACTATGGCTACACCTTC	CASSRPYNYGYTF
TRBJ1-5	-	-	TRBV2	TGTGCCAGCAGTGTATTACAGAATAGCAATCAGCCCCAGCATTTT	CASSVLQNSNQPQHF
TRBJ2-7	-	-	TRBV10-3	TGTGCCATCAGTGAGAGGCAGGGCCCCTACGAGCAGTACTTC	CAISERQGPYEQYF
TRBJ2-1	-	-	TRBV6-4	TGTGCCAGCAGTCGGACTGCCGCTGTGAACAATGAGCAGTTCTTC	CASSRTAAVNNEQFF